This T cell receptor (beta chain) emerged from a study of blood T cells in healthy people across ages. PCR was performed a second time for about 7 to 11 cycles using a sample-barcoded 5' primer and a J-beta primer mix. Every single cDNA molecule received a tag from a template-switch adaptor with 12 random nucleotides. Per sample, CDR3-containing paired-end reads numbered at least 2.5 million. Via MiXCR, TCRdb re-called the 5' RACE reads, giving one row per CDR3 protein. The profile shows 1.4 million to 1.5 million distinct CDR3 sequences, approximately 38% of them singletons. The sequenced sample was blood. The receptor's source is a woman aged 18-30 years in good health.

The CDR3 reads CSARPTSAEEYNEQFF. CDR3 in DNA: TGCAGTGCTAGACCTACTAGCGCGGAAGAATACAATGAGCAGTTCTTC. The chain recombines TRBV20-1 with TRBJ2-1, with 7 bases fitting TRBD2. Germline loops: CDR1 DFQATT, CDR2 SNEGSKA (reference sequence). The CDR3 contains 16 residues. Unmatched junction bases numbered 11, after V lost 2 bases and J lost 4 bases.